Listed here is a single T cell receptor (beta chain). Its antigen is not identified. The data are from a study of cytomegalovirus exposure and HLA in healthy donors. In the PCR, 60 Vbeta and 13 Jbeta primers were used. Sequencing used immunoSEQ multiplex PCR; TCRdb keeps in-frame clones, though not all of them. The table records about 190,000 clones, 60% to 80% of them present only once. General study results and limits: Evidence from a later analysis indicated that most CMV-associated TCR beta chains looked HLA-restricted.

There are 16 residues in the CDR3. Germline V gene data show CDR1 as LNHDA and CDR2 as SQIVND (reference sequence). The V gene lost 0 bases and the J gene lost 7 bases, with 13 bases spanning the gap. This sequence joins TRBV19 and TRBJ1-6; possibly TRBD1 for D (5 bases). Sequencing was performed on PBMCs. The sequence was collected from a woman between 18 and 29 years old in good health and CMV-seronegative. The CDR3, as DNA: TGTGCCAGTAGTATAGACCGCGGGGGGACCAATTCACCCCTCCACTTT. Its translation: CASSIDRGGTNSPLHF.